These 12 T cell receptor beta chains were sequenced from one sample in a study of T cell changes during pregnancy in multiple sclerosis. Assay: immunoSEQ multiplex PCR; the TCRdb copy retains only in-frame clones and omits some. There are about 98,000 clones in the sample; roughly 94% occur only once, and approximately 2.2% lies in the top ten. Sample: peripheral blood, taken after pregnancy. The receptors originated from a female donor in good health, enrolled as a control in a pregnancy study.

V and J are TRBV6-1 and TRBJ1-1; D perhaps matches TRBD1 (6 bases). CDR3 length: 15 residues. Between the trimmed V and J ends, which lost 2 bases and 0 bases, there was a span of 10 bases. Germline CDR1 MNHNS, CDR2 SASEGT. DNA of the CDR3: TGTGCCAGCAGTGAAATACAGGGATTGAACACTGAAGCTTTCTTT. Encoded protein: CASSEIQGLNTEAFF.

This clone was seen once. The V and J genes are TRBV6-5 and TRBJ2-2; perhaps TRBD2 as D (6 bases). Germline CDR1 MNHEY, CDR2 SVGAGI. V was pared by 6 bases and J by 1 base, with 12 bases between. This CDR3 has 15 residues. DNA for the CDR3: TGTGCCAGCAGCGACGGGCGGGGGAACACCGGGGAGCTGTTTTTT. This encodes CASSDGRGNTGELFF.

The genes are TRBV20-1 and TRBJ1-2, with D possibly TRBD1 on 5 matching bases. Germline assignment: CDR1 DFQATT and CDR2 SNEGSKA (reference sequence). There are 10 residues in the CDR3. Trimming cost V 5 bases and J 7 bases, with 8 bases left between them. The CDR3 sequence: CSAGGSGYTF. DNA of the CDR3: TGCAGTGCTGGGGGGAGTGGCTACACCTTC.

V and J are TRBV12-5 and TRBJ1-1; D is possibly TRBD1 (6 bases). Deletions cut 3 bases from V and 5 bases from J, with 10 bases between. Germline-derived CDR1 and CDR2 are LGHNT and FRNRAP. This CDR3 comprises 13 residues. This chain's CDR3 is CASGFAQGTEAFF. The DNA for the CDR3 is TGTGCTAGTGGTTTTGCCCAGGGGACTGAAGCTTTCTTT.

The chain links TRBV30 to TRBJ2-7, with TRBD2 matching over 8 bases. J was trimmed by 6 bases and V by 2 bases; bases with no gene match: 9. The CDR3 is made up of 14 amino acids. Per germline, CDR1 GTSNPN and CDR2 SVGIG (reference sequence). CDR3 nucleotide sequence: TGTGCCTGGAGTTCGGGACTAGTGGCTTCCGAGCAGTACTTC. This translates into CAWSSGLVASEQYF. The full variable domain, with the rest looked up from reference TRBV30 and TRBJ2-7, is SQTIHQWPATLVQPVGSPLSLECTVEGTSNPNLYWYRQAAGRGLQLLFYSVGIGQISSEVPQNLSASRPQDRQFILSSKKLLLSDSGFYLCAWSSGLVASEQYFGPGTRLTVT.

The V call is TRBV27, the J call TRBJ2-1; 8 positions match TRBD1. Unmatched junction bases numbered 11, after V lost 0 bases and J lost 1 base. The CDR3 totals 19 residues. CDR1 is MNHEY, CDR2 SMNVEV, per germline (reference sequence). The CDR3 is CASSLSVLRTGRSYNEQFF. As DNA, the CDR3 is TGTGCCAGCAGTTTATCGGTTCTACGGACAGGGAGGTCCTACAATGAGCAGTTCTTC.

This sequence joins TRBV6-6 and TRBJ1-2, with 7 bases lining up with TRBD1. Germline values: CDR1 MNHNY, CDR2 SVGAGI (reference sequence). CDR3 size: 13 residues. V dropped 0 bases and J dropped 7; count of bases not matched to a gene: 2. The CDR3 loop is CASSYSTGTGYTF. The DNA of the CDR3 is TGTGCCAGCAGTTACTCGACAGGGACTGGCTACACCTTC.

The J gene is TRBJ2-1, the V gene TRBV18; perhaps TRBD1 as D (5 bases). The CDR3 length is 14 residues. CDR1 is KGHSH, CDR2 LQKENI, per germline. Trimming cost V 3 bases and J 4 bases, with 10 bases left between them. This CDR3 reads CASSPMDTYNEQFF. DNA for the CDR3: TGTGCCAGCTCACCGATGGACACGTACAATGAGCAGTTCTTC.

The V and J genes are TRBV6-5 and TRBJ1-5; unclear D gene. The CDR3 length is 13 residues. Trimming pared 0 bases from V and 6 bases from J, leaving 6 bases between. The germline CDR1 and CDR2 sequences are MNHEY and SVGAGI. The CDR3 region is CASSYSQVQPQHF. In nucleotides, the CDR3 is TGTGCCAGCAGTTACTCGCAGGTTCAGCCCCAGCATTTT.

This sequence joins TRBV28 and TRBJ2-7; TRBD1 is a possible D gene (6 bases). The germline V and J ends were trimmed by 2 bases and 2 bases, with 10 bases remaining between them. Germline values: CDR1 MDHEN, CDR2 SYDVKM. CDR3 length equals 14 residues. The CDR3, as DNA: TGTGCCAGCAGTTTAGGGACACAACCCTACGAGCAGTACTTC. It yields the protein CASSLGTQPYEQYF.

The rearrangement joins TRBV19 to TRBJ1-6; D perhaps matches TRBD1 (6 bases). CDR3 length: 16 residues. Germline V CDR1 and CDR2: LNHDA, SQIVND (reference sequence). With 5 bases removed from V and 2 bases from J, the gap between germline ends came to 13 bases. The CDR3 DNA is TGTGCCAGTAGTCCAGGGGTTGGCCCCTATAATTCACCCCTCCACTTT. Translated, it gives CASSPGVGPYNSPLHF.

This chain connects TRBV2 to TRBJ2-1; 8 nucleotides align to TRBD1. CDR3 size: 14 residues. Per germline, CDR1 SNHLY and CDR2 FYNNEI. The V segment lost 6 bases and the J segment 2 bases; nucleotides outside the gene matches: 3. The CDR3 DNA follows: TGTGCCAGCAGCCCGGGACAGGCCTACAATGAGCAGTTCTTC. Its translation is CASSPGQAYNEQFF. The complete variable domain, with remaining parts taken from reference TRBV2 and TRBJ2-1, reads EPEVTQTPSHQVTQMGQEVILRCVPISNHLYFYWYRQILGQKVEFLVSFYNNEISEKSEIFDDQFSVERPDGSNFTLKIRSTKLEDSAMYFCASSPGQAYNEQFFGPGTRLTVL.